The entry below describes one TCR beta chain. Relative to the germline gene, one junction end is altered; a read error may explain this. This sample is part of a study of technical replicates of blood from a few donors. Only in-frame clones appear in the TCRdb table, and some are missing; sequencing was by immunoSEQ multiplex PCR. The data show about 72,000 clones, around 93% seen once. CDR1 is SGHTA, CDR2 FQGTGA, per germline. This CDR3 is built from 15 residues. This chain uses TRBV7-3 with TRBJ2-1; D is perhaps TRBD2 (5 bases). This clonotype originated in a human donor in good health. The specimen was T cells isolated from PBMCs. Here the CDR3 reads CASRLSTGSYNEQFF. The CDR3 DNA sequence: TGTGCCAGCAGGTTAAGTACGGGATCCTACAATGAGCAGTTCTTC.